This T cell receptor (beta chain) stems from a study of cytomegalovirus exposure and HLA in healthy donors. Those who donated were healthy bone marrow donors. This clone was counted only a few times. As yet, its antigen is unknown. Both 60 Vbeta primers and 13 Jbeta primers went into the PCR. Profiled with immunoSEQ multiplex PCR; TCRdb holds only in-frame clones, not every one. Of around 88,000 clones in the sample, just under 80% were seen once. Study-wide points: Whilst most TCR sequences proved rare, a subset of public TCRs occurred across many donors. DRB1 showed the most TCR associations and HLA-C the fewest in a later analysis, as rates varied by HLA locus. Productive status was seen about 87% or about 30% of the time for most TCR beta V segments in an earlier analysis.

The germline V and J ends were trimmed by 6 bases and 7 bases, with 9 bases remaining between them. The CDR3 covers 11 residues. CDR1 and CDR2 from the germline V gene are SNHLY and FYNNEI. The source of this sequence is a woman in her thirties or forties in good health and CMV-seropositive. The chain employs TRBV2 and TRBJ1-1; a possible D gene is TRBD1 (5 bases). The sequenced sample consisted of PBMCs. The CDR3: CASRETGEAFF. The CDR3, as DNA: TGTGCCAGCAGGGAAACAGGTGAAGCTTTCTTT.